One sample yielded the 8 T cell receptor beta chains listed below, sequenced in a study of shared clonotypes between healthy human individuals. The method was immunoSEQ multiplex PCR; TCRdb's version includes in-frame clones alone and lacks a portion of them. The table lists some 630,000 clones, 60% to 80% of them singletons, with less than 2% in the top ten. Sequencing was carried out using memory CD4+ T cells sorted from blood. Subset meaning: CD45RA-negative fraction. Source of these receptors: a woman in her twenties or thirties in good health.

The CDR3 loop is CASRNTGGYEQYF. The CDR3 nucleotides read TGTGCCAGCAGAAATACAGGGGGCTACGAGCAGTACTTC. This chain connects TRBV28 to TRBJ2-7; 8 bases are a match to TRBD1. CDR1 is MDHEN, CDR2 SYDVKM, per germline. The CDR3 covers 13 residues. The V segment lost 6 bases and the J segment 3 bases; nucleotides outside the gene matches: 4.

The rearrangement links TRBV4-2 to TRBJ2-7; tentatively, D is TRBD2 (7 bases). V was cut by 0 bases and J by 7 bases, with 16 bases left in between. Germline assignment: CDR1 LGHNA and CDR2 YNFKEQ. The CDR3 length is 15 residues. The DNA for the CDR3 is TGTGCCAGCAGCCAAGATGGGGGGGCGACTGGGGAGCAGTACTTC. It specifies CASSQDGGATGEQYF.

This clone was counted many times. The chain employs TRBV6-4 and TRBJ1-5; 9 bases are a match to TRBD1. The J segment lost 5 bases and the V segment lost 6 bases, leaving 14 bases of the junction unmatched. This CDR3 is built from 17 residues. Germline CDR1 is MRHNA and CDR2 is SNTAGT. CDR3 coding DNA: TGTGCCAGCAGCATCTTCCTCGACCGGGACAGGGATCAGCCCCAGCATTTT. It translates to CASSIFLDRDRDQPQHF.

The CDR3 region is CSDVRTGEGQEEDTGELFF. CDR3 DNA sequence: TGCAGCGACGTGAGGACAGGGGAAGGGCAGGAGGAGGACACCGGGGAGCTGTTTTTT. V gene TRBV29-1 combines with J gene TRBJ2-2; 9 bases are a match to TRBD1. This CDR3 region has 19 residues. Germline V gives CDR1 SQVTM, CDR2 ANQGSEA. Trimming cost V 7 bases and J 3 bases; bases outside gene matches: 21.

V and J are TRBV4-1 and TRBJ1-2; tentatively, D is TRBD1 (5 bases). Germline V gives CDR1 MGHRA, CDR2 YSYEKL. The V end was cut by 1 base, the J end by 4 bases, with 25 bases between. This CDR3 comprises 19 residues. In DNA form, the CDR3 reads TGCGCCAGCAGCCAAGTCCACCGTCGGGGCAGCATCAAAAGCTATGGCTACACCTTC. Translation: CASSQVHRRGSIKSYGYTF.

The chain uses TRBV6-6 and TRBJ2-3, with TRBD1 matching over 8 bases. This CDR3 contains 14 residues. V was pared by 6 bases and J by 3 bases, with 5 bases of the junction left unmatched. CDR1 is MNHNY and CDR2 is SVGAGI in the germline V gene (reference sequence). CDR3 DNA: TGTGCCAGCAGACCAGGGGGCGCAACAGATACGCAGTATTTT. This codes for CASRPGGATDTQYF.

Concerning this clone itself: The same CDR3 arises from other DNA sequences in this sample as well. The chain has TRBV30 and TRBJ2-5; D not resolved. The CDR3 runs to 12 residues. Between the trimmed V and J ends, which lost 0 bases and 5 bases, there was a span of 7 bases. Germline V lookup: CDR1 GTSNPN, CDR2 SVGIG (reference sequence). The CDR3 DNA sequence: TGTGCCTGGAGTGTACTTGGGGAGACCCAGTACTTC. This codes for CAWSVLGETQYF.

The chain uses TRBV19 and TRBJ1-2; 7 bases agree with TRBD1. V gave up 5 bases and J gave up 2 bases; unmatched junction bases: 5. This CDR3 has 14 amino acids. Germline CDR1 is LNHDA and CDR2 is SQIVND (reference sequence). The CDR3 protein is CASSPTTGNYGYTF. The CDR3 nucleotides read TGTGCCAGTAGTCCCACGACAGGGAACTATGGCTACACCTTC.